The 4 T cell receptor beta chains presented below share a single source sample, sequenced in a study of OX40 agonist ivuxolimab in advanced cancers. The method was immunoSEQ multiplex PCR; TCRdb's version includes in-frame clones alone and lacks a portion of them. The sample includes approximately 46,000 clones, 77% of them seen just once. The specimen was CD4+ or CD8+ T cells sorted from blood, collected in a trial of the OX40 agonist ivuxolimab. These receptors all come from an adult with an advanced solid tumor such as melanoma, head and neck, liver or kidney cancer.

V gene TRBV18 combines with J gene TRBJ2-7; 11 positions match TRBD2. This CDR3 is 17 amino acids long. V was pared by 6 bases and J by 0 bases, with 10 bases of the junction left unmatched. Germline loops: CDR1 KGHSH, CDR2 LQKENI. The CDR3 here is CASSQLAGVPNSYEQYF. CDR3 bases: TGTGCCAGCTCGCAACTAGCGGGAGTCCCCAACTCCTACGAGCAGTACTTC. The full variable domain, in which reference TRBV18 and TRBJ2-7 provide the parts outside the CDR3, is NAGVMQNPRHLVRRRGQEARLRCSPMKGHSHVYWYRQLPEEGLKFMVYLQKENIIDESGMPKERFSAEFPKEGPSILRIQQVVRGDSAAYFCASSQLAGVPNSYEQYFGPGTRLTVT.

This chain connects TRBV4-1 to TRBJ1-6, with D possibly TRBD1 on 6 matching bases. The CDR3 is 15 residues long. V gave up 1 base and J gave up 6 bases, with 10 bases separating them. Germline CDR1 is MGHRA and CDR2 is YSYEKL. In DNA, the CDR3 is TGCGCCAGCAGCCAAGTAGGGACATCTAATTCACCCCTCCACTTT. It codes for CASSQVGTSNSPLHF.

Concerning this clone: Other nucleotide sequences from this sample produce the same CDR3. V and J are TRBV5-1 and TRBJ2-6; 7 nucleotides agree with TRBD1. Germline loops: CDR1 SGHRS, CDR2 YFSETQ. The CDR3 is 18 amino acids. V was clipped by 0 bases and J by 0 bases; unmatched bases: 6. The CDR3 region is CASSLGQGVFSGANVLTF. The CDR3 DNA reads TGCGCCAGCAGCTTGGGGCAGGGGGTCTTCTCTGGGGCCAACGTCCTGACTTTC.

The chain combines TRBV14 with TRBJ2-5; no clear D gene. Germline CDR1 is SGHDN and CDR2 is FVKESK. The CDR3 covers 16 residues. V lost 1 base and J lost 3, with 15 bases in between. The CDR3 bases are TGTGCCAGCAGCCAAGGGAGTAAACCGTCTGAAGAGACCCAGTACTTC. Translating it yields CASSQGSKPSEETQYF.